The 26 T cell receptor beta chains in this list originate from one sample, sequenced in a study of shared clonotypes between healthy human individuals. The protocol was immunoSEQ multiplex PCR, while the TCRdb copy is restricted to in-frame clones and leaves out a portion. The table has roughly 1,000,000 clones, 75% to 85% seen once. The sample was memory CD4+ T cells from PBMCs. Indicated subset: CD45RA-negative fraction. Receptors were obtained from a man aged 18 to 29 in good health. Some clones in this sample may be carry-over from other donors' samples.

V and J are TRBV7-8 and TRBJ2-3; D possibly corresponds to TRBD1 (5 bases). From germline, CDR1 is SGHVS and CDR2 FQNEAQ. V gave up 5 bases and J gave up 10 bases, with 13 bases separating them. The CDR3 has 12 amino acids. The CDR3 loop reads CASSQTGQAQYF. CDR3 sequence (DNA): TGTGCCAGCAGCCAAACAGGACAAGCGCAGTATTTT.

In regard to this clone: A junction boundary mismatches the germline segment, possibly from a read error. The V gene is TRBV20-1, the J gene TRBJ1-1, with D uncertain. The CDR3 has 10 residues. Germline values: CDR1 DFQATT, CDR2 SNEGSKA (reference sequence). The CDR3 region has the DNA TGCAGTGCTTTGAAGACTGAAGCTTTCTTT. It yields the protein CSALKTEAFF.

The CDR3 is CASMRLGTAFNEQFF. DNA for the CDR3: TGTGCCAGCATGCGCTTGGGGACAGCCTTCAATGAGCAGTTCTTC. This chain uses TRBV5-6 with TRBJ2-1, with TRBD1 matching over 7 bases. Germline trimming cut 6 bases from V and 6 bases from J; bases unmatched to any gene: 12. Germline CDR1 is SGHDT and CDR2 is YYEEEE. The CDR3 spans 15 residues. Variable domain in full (rest from reference TRBV5-6 and TRBJ2-1): DAGVTQSPTHLIKTRGQQVTLRCSPKSGHDTVSWYQQALGQGPQFIFQYYEEEERQRGNFPDRFSGHQFPNYSSELNVNALLLGDSALYLCASMRLGTAFNEQFFGPGTRLTVL.

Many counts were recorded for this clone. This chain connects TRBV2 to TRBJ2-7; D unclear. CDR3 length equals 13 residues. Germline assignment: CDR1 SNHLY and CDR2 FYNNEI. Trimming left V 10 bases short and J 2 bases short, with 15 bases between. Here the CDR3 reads CAMALRMAYEQYF. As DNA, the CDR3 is TGTGCCATGGCTTTGAGGATGGCCTACGAGCAGTACTTC.

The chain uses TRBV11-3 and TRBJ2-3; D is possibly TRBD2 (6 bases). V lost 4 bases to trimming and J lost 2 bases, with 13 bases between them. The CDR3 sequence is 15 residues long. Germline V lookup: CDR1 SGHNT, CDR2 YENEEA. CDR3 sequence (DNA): TGTGCCAGCAGCTCAACTAGCCGGAACACAGATACGCAGTATTTT. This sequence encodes CASSSTSRNTDTQYF.

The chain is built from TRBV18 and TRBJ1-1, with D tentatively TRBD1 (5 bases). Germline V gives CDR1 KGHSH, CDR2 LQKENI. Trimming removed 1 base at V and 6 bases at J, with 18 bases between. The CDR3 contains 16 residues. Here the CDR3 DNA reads TGTGCCAGCTCACCACTTTTGCCTCGGGGGGGACCTGAAGCTTTCTTT. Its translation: CASSPLLPRGGPEAFF.

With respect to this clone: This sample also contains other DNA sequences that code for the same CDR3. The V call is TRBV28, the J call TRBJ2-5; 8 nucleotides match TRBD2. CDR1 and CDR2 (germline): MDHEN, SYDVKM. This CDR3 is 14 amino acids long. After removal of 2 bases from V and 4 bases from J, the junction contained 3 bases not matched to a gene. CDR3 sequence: CASSLLAGGETQYF. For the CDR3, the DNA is TGTGCCAGCAGTTTACTCGCGGGAGGAGAGACCCAGTACTTC.

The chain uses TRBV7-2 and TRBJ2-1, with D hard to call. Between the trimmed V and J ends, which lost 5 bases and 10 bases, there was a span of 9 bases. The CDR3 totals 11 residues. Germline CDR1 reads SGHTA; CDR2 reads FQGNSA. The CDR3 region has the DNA TGTGCCAGCAGCCCCGCAGCGGAGCAGTTCTTC. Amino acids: CASSPAAEQFF.

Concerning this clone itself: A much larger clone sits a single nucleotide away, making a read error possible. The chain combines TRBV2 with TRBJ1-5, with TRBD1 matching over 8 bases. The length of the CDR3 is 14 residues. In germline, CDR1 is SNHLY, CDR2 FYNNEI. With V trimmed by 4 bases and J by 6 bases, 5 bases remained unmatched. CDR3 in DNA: TGTGCCAGCAGTGGACAGGGGAGGGGTCAGCCCCAGCATTTT. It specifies CASSGQGRGQPQHF.

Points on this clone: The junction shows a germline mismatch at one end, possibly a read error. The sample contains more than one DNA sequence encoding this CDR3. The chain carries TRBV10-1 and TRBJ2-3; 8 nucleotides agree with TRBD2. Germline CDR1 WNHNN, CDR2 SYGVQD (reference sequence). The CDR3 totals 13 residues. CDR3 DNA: TGCGCCAGCGGAGGAGCGGGAGCGGATACACAGTATTTT. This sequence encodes CASGGAGADTQYF.

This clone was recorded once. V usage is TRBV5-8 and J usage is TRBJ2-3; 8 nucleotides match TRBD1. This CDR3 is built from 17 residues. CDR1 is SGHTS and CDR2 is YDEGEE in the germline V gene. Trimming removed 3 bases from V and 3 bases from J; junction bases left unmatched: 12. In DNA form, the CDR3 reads TGTGCCAGCAGCTCTCGTGCGGGCAGGGGGCCTACAGATACGCAGTATTTT. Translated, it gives CASSSRAGRGPTDTQYF.

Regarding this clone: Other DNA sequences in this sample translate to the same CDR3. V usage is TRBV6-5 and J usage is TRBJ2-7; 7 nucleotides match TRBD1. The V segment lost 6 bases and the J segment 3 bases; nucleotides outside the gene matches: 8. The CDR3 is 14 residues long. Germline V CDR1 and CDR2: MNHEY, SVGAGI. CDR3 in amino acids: CASSVYRGSYEQYF. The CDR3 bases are TGTGCCAGCAGCGTTTACAGGGGTAGCTACGAGCAGTACTTC.

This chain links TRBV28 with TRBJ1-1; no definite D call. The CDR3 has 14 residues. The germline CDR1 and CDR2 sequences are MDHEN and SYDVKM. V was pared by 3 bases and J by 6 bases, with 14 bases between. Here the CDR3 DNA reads TGTGCCAGCAGTTTTAATCGGCCCGTGGCTGAAGCTTTCTTT. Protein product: CASSFNRPVAEAFF.

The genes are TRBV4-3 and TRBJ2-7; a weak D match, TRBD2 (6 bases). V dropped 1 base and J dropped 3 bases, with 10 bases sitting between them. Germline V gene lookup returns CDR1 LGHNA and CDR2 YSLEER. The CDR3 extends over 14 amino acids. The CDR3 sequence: CASSQVTGSYEQYF. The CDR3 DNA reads TGCGCCAGCAGCCAAGTTACCGGGAGCTACGAGCAGTACTTC.

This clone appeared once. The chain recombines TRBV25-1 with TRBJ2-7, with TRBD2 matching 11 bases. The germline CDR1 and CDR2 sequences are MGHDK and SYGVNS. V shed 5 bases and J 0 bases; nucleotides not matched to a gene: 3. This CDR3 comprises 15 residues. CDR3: CASSRGLAASYEQYF. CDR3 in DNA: TGTGCCAGCAGTAGGGGACTAGCGGCCTCCTACGAGCAGTACTTC.

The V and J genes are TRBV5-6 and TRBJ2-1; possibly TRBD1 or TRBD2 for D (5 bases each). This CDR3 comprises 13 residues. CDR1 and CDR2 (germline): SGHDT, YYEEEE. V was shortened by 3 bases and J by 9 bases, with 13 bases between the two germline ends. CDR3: CASSSIRGGEQFF. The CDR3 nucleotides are TGTGCCAGCAGCTCGATCCGGGGCGGTGAGCAGTTCTTC.

The CDR3 coding sequence is TGTGCCGCCCTAGCAGTACCGAACACTGAAGCTTTCTTT. Encoded protein: CAALAVPNTEAFF. The chain joins TRBV6-1 to TRBJ1-1, with no clear D. This CDR3 region has 13 residues. V was clipped by 11 bases and J by 1 base, with 14 bases between them. Germline values: CDR1 MNHNS, CDR2 SASEGT.

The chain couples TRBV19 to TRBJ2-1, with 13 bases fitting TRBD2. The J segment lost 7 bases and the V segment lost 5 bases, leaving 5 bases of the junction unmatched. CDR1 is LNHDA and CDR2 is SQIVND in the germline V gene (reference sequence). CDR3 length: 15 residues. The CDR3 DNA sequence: TGTGCCAGTAGTGCACTAGCGGGAGGGCGGAATGAGCAGTTCTTC. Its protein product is CASSALAGGRNEQFF. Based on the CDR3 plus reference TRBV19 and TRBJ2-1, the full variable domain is DGGITQSPKYLFRKEGQNVTLSCEQNLNHDAMYWYRQDPGQGLRLIYYSQIVNDFQKGDIAEGYSVSREKKESFPLTVTSAQKNPTAFYLCASSALAGGRNEQFFGPGTRLTVL.

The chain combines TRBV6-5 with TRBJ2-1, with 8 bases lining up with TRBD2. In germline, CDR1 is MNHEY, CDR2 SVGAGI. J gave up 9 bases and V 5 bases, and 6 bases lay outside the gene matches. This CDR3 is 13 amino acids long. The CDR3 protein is CASSTNREGEQFF. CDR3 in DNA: TGTGCCAGCAGTACCAACCGGGAGGGTGAGCAGTTCTTC.

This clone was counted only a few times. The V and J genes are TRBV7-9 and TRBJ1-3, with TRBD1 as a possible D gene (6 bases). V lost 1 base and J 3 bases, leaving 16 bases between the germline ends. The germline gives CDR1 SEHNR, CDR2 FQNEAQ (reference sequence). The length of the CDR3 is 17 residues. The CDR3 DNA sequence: TGTGCCAGCAGCTTAGAGATGGGGGCTCTCGGTGGAAACACCATATATTTT. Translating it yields CASSLEMGALGGNTIYF.

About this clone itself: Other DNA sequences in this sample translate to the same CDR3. This chain's CDR3 is CASSLGQGNTIYF. The DNA for the CDR3 is TGCGCCAGCAGCTTGGGGCAGGGAAACACCATATATTTT. This chain connects TRBV5-1 to TRBJ1-3; unclear D gene. The CDR3 has 13 residues. The V gene's germline CDR1 is SGHRS and CDR2 YFSETQ. V lost 0 bases and J lost 4, with 5 bases in between.

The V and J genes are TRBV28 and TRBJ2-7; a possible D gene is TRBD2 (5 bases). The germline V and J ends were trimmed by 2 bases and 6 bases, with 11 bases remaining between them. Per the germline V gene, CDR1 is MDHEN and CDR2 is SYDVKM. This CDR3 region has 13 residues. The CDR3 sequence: CASSLVEGSEQYF. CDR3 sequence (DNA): TGTGCCAGCAGTTTAGTTGAGGGATCCGAGCAGTACTTC.

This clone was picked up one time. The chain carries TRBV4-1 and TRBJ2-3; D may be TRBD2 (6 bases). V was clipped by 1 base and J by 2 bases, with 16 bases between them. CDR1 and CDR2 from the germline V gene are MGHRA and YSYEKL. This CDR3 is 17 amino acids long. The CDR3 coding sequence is TGCGCCAGCAGCCAAGGGCCTGTAGCGGATAACACAGATACGCAGTATTTT. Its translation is CASSQGPVADNTDTQYF.

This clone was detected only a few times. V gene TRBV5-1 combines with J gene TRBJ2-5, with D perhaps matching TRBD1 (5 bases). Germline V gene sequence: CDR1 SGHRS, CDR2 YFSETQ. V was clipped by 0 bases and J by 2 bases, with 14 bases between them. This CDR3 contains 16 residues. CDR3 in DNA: TGCGCCAGCAGCTTGGCCTCTTCAGGGCTTCAAGAGACCCAGTACTTC. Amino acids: CASSLASSGLQETQYF.

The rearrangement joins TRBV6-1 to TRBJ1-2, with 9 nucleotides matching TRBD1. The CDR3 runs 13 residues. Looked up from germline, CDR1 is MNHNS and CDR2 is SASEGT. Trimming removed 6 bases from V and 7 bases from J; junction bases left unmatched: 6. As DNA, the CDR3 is TGTGCCAGCAGGGTGGGACAGGGTGGTGGCTACACCTTC. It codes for CASRVGQGGGYTF.

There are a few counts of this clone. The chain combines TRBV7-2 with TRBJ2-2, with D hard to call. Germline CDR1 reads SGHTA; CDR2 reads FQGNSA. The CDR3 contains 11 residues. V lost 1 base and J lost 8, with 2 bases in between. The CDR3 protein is CASSLEGELFF. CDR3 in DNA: TGTGCCAGCAGCTTAGAGGGGGAGCTGTTTTTT.